These 19 T cell receptor beta chains came from one sample sequenced in a study of CD8 T cells in Susac syndrome. Random hexamers were used to reverse transcribe roughly 0.45 to 1 ug of RNA. Each CDR3 protein is one row after TCRdb ran MiXCR on the immunoSEQ multiplex PCR reads. The sample lists 80,000 or so distinct CDR3 sequences, about 92% occurring once. Specimen: CD4+ T cells from PBMCs. The receptors originated from a human donor with Susac syndrome.

The rearrangement joins TRBV10-2 to TRBJ1-1; no reliable D call. With 10 bases removed from V and 0 bases from J, the gap between germline ends came to 15 bases. Germline assignment: CDR1 WSHSY and CDR2 SAAADI. CDR3 length: 14 amino acids. As DNA, the CDR3 is TGCGCCACCTTGAGTCCAGAATTGAACACTGAAGCTTTCTTT. Translating it yields CATLSPELNTEAFF.

This sequence joins TRBV4-2 and TRBJ2-3; 7 bases map to TRBD2. V dropped 0 bases and J dropped 2; count of bases not matched to a gene: 8. The CDR3 extends over 17 amino acids. The germline CDR1 and CDR2 sequences are LGHNA and YNFKEQ. As DNA, the CDR3 is TGTGCCAGCAGCCAAGATACGGCAGCGGGGCTCACAGATACGCAGTATTTT. Its protein is CASSQDTAAGLTDTQYF.

The chain joins TRBV3-1 to TRBJ2-2, with 10 bases lining up with TRBD1. The CDR3 runs 18 residues. The germline gives CDR1 LGHDT, CDR2 YNNKEL (reference sequence). Trimming at V came to 2 bases and at J to 7 bases, leaving 13 bases not matched to a gene. CDR3 sequence reads: CASSQNTLGQGRDGELFF. The CDR3 DNA reads as TGTGCCAGCAGCCAAAATACGTTGGGACAGGGGCGAGACGGGGAGCTGTTTTTT.

V is TRBV7-2 and J is TRBJ1-6, with D perhaps matching TRBD1 (5 bases). Germline V gene lookup returns CDR1 SGHTA and CDR2 FQGNSA. V lost 1 base to trimming and J lost 8 bases, with 9 bases between them. This CDR3 is 14 amino acids long. Here the CDR3 DNA reads TGTGCCAGCAGCTTAGTCGGGACCGATTCACCCCTCCACTTT. Amino acid sequence: CASSLVGTDSPLHF. The full variable domain, its missing parts supplied by reference TRBV7-2 and TRBJ1-6, is GAGVSQSPSNKVTEKGKDVELRCDPISGHTALYWYRQSLGQGLEFLIYFQGNSAPDKSGLPSDRFSAERTGGSVSTLTIQRTQQEDSAVYLCASSLVGTDSPLHFGNGTRLTVT.

This clonotype has more than one count but fewer than ten. The J gene is TRBJ1-5, the V gene TRBV4-2; D might be TRBD1 (5 bases). This CDR3 is 13 amino acids long. V gave up 4 bases and J gave up 7 bases, with 11 bases separating them. Germline V gene sequence: CDR1 LGHNA, CDR2 YNFKEQ. CDR3 sequence: CASSPRVSQPQHF. Written as DNA, the CDR3 is TGTGCCAGCAGCCCCAGGGTTTCCCAGCCCCAGCATTTT.

This chain joins TRBV28 and TRBJ2-2; D is possibly TRBD2 (5 bases). CDR3 length: 14 amino acids. Looked up from germline, CDR1 is MDHEN and CDR2 is SYDVKM. V dropped 6 bases and J dropped 4 bases, with 12 bases sitting between them. The CDR3 sequence is CASSLGLPTGELFF. The CDR3 DNA sequence: TGTGCCAGCAGCCTCGGACTTCCCACCGGGGAGCTGTTTTTT.

The CDR3 here is CASSIPETGVFF. As DNA, the CDR3 is TGTGCCAGTAGTATTCCCGAGACAGGGGTGTTCTTC. The gene calls are TRBV19 and TRBJ2-1, with 8 bases lining up with TRBD1. Germline V gene lookup returns CDR1 LNHDA and CDR2 SQIVND (reference sequence). The CDR3 has 12 residues. V was clipped by 3 bases and J by 15 bases; unmatched bases: 7.

CDR3 region: CSVGGKGGEKLFF. DNA of the CDR3: TGCAGTGTTGGGGGAAAAGGCGGTGAAAAACTGTTTTTT. The chain recombines TRBV20-1 with TRBJ1-4, with a possible D match to TRBD1 (5 bases). The germline V and J ends were trimmed by 7 bases and 7 bases, with 16 bases remaining between them. Germline lookup yields CDR1 DFQATT and CDR2 SNEGSKA (reference sequence). The length of the CDR3 is 13 residues.

The chain uses TRBV5-4 and TRBJ2-1; 8 nucleotides align to TRBD2. Per the germline V gene, CDR1 is SGHNT and CDR2 is YYREEE (reference sequence). The CDR3 runs to 16 residues. V lost 0 bases, J lost 0 bases, and 2 bases stayed unmatched. The CDR3 loop is CASSLVRGGSYNEQFF. As DNA, the CDR3 is TGTGCCAGCAGCTTGGTTCGGGGGGGCTCCTACAATGAGCAGTTCTTC.

CDR3: CASSLAKGVGYGYTF. Here the CDR3 DNA reads TGCGCCAGCAGCTTGGCCAAGGGAGTAGGCTATGGCTACACCTTC. This rearrangement joins TRBV5-1 to TRBJ1-2; D unclear. CDR1 and CDR2 from the germline V gene are SGHRS and YFSETQ. The CDR3 runs to 15 residues. Between the trimmed V and J ends, which lost 0 bases and 4 bases, there was a span of 13 bases. The whole variable domain, remainder taken from reference TRBV5-1 and TRBJ1-2, is KAGVTQTPRYLIKTRGQQVTLSCSPISGHRSVSWYQQTPGQGLQFLFEYFSETQRNKGNFPGRFSGRQFSNSRSEMNVSTLELGDSALYLCASSLAKGVGYGYTFGSGTRLTVV.

V gene TRBV19 combines with J gene TRBJ1-4; D is possibly TRBD1 (6 bases). V was trimmed by 10 bases and J by 0 bases, leaving 12 bases between them. The CDR3 runs 14 residues. Looked up from germline, CDR1 is LNHDA and CDR2 is SQIVND (reference sequence). The CDR3 region has the DNA TGTGCCACAGGACAGACGGCAACTAATGAAAAACTGTTTTTT. This translates into CATGQTATNEKLFF.

V and J are TRBV20-1 and TRBJ1-2; D is ambiguous. The CDR3 is 15 residues long. CDR1 is DFQATT, CDR2 SNEGSKA, per germline (reference sequence). The V gene lost 6 bases and the J gene lost 0 bases, with 17 bases spanning the gap. The CDR3 DNA is TGCAGTGCCCCAAACCCCAGCACTTCTAACTATGGCTACACCTTC. Translated: CSAPNPSTSNYGYTF.

This sequence joins TRBV6-5 and TRBJ2-7; 9 bases are shared with TRBD2. This CDR3 is built from 18 residues. CDR1 is MNHEY and CDR2 is SVGAGI in the germline V gene. With 0 bases clipped from V and 1 base from J, the junction kept 10 bases outside the gene matches. DNA of the CDR3: TGTGCCAGCAGTTACTCCGGCGGGAGGGGCAGGGGGTCCTACGAGCAGTACTTC. Translated: CASSYSGGRGRGSYEQYF.

A word on this clonotype: A junction boundary mismatches the germline segment, possibly from a read error. The gene calls are TRBV7-2 and TRBJ1-2; no definite D call. Germline V gene data show CDR1 as SGHTA and CDR2 as FQGNSA. The CDR3 has 14 residues. CDR3 nucleotides: TGTGCCAGCAGCTTAGACGGACGGACCTATGGCTACGCCTTC. It specifies CASSLDGRTYGYAF.

The chain uses TRBV7-2 and TRBJ2-2; D is undetermined. This CDR3 is 13 amino acids long. From germline, CDR1 is SGHTA and CDR2 FQGNSA. V lost 2 bases and J lost 6, with 7 bases in between. CDR3: CASSLSKAGELFF. CDR3 bases: TGTGCCAGCAGCTTATCTAAGGCCGGGGAGCTGTTTTTT.

The chain is built from TRBV5-1 and TRBJ2-5; no clear D. The CDR3 runs to 14 residues. Germline CDR1 reads SGHRS; CDR2 reads YFSETQ. The V end was cut by 5 bases, the J end by 5 bases, with 16 bases between. CDR3 in DNA: TGCGCCAGCAGAGATATGAGGATGGGGGAGACCCAGTACTTC. Protein product: CASRDMRMGETQYF. Full variable domain (missing parts from reference TRBV5-1 and TRBJ2-5): KAGVTQTPRYLIKTRGQQVTLSCSPISGHRSVSWYQQTPGQGLQFLFEYFSETQRNKGNFPGRFSGRQFSNSRSEMNVSTLELGDSALYLCASRDMRMGETQYFGPGTRLLVL.

The chain uses TRBV6-2 or TRBV6-3 and TRBJ1-1; the match to TRBD1 covers 10 bases. CDR3 length: 16 residues. V lost 2 bases to trimming and J lost 6 bases; unmatched junction nucleotides: 9. Germline CDR1 MNHEY, CDR2 SVGEGT. CDR3 bases: TGTGCCAGCAGTTACCCGGGACAGGGGCCCATTCCTGAAGCTTTCTTT. It yields the protein CASSYPGQGPIPEAFF.

The gene calls are TRBV6-6 and TRBJ1-1; no clear D gene. The CDR3 has 13 residues. The V gene lost 4 bases and the J gene lost 3 bases, with 9 bases spanning the gap. Germline values: CDR1 MNHNY, CDR2 SVGAGI (reference sequence). The CDR3 DNA is TGTGCCAGCAGTTGGCAAGAAGACACTGAAGCTTTCTTT. As protein: CASSWQEDTEAFF.

Written as DNA, the CDR3 is TGTGCCAGTAGTCCGAGTCCTCGGTGGAGGGACAATCAGCCCCAGCATTTT. Translating gives CASSPSPRWRDNQPQHF. This chain links TRBV19 with TRBJ1-5; no clear D gene. Germline CDR1 reads LNHDA; CDR2 reads SQIVND (reference sequence). Trimming shortened V by 5 bases and J by 3 bases, and 20 bases separated the two germline ends. This CDR3 has 17 residues.